These 3 T cell receptor beta chains share one sample of origin, sequenced in a study of early stage breast cancer tumors. The repertoire was sequenced with immunoSEQ multiplex PCR; TCRdb's copy has only in-frame clones and lacks some. The table lists just over 70,000 clones, around 85% of them singletons. Sequenced sample: blood. These receptors were collected from a person aged 60 to 70 with breast cancer.

This sequence joins TRBV6-5 and TRBJ1-3; no clear D. Trimming removed 6 bases at V and 3 bases at J, with 9 bases between. CDR1 is MNHEY and CDR2 is SVGAGI in the germline V gene. The CDR3 is 13 amino acids. As DNA, the CDR3 is TGTGCCAGCAGACTCACGGATGGAAACACCATATATTTT. It encodes CASRLTDGNTIYF.

J is TRBJ2-7 and V is TRBV6-5; TRBD2 is a possible D gene (5 bases). This CDR3 has 14 residues. Germline V gene lookup returns CDR1 MNHEY and CDR2 SVGAGI. Trimming took 2 bases from V and 5 from J, leaving 13 bases between them. The CDR3 protein is CASSYPGKRDEQYF. The CDR3 DNA sequence: TGTGCCAGCAGTTACCCGGGGAAAAGGGACGAGCAGTACTTC.

The rearrangement links TRBV11-3 to TRBJ2-4; 7 bases match TRBD1. This CDR3 region has 13 residues. Trimming cost V 4 bases and J 6 bases; bases outside gene matches: 3. Germline CDR1 SGHNT, CDR2 YENEEA. In nucleotides, the CDR3 is TGTGCCAGCAGCTCCAGGGGGAGAAACATTCAGTACTTC. Translated: CASSSRGRNIQYF.